The clone carrying this T cell receptor beta chain was counted ten times or more. Antigen unknown. Fresh peripheral blood (approximately 10 ml) yielded the PBMCs. These data are taken from a study of Graves' ophthalmopathy and Graves' hyperthyroidism. Study results and limitations: Ophthalmopathy and stable hyperthyroidism were discriminated by a 13-signature model, with over 85% sensitivity and around 77% specificity. With just over 70% sensitivity and approximately 72% specificity, the model predicted ophthalmopathy progression.

The authors amplified TCR beta CDR3 regions, and they did so from RNA transcripts for repertoire sequencing. HTBI primers were used in a first-round RT-PCR, which preceded a second-round multiplex PCR. MiXCR, applied by TCRdb to the multiplex PCR reads, yields one record per CDR3 protein. Among about 480,000 distinct CDR3 sequences listed, 14% were seen once. Germline lookup yields CDR1 MDHEN and CDR2 SYDVKM. The V and J ends lost 7 bases and 4 bases, in that order; junction bases with no gene match: 6. This CDR3 contains 13 residues. This chain connects TRBV28 to TRBJ1-2, with 7 bases lining up with TRBD1. This TCR was sampled from a woman in her twenties or thirties with Graves' ophthalmopathy. The sample consisted of blood. The CDR3 loop is CASTRQGSYGYTF. Here the CDR3 DNA reads TGTGCCAGCACCCGACAGGGCTCCTATGGCTACACCTTC.